This entry is about one TCR beta chain. This sample was taken from a study of blood T cell repertoires in COVID-19. In the study overall: Samples taken during acute and convalescent COVID-19 were collected in the United States, Italy and Spain. The analysed material was cDNA or gDNA that came from T cells, B-cell-depleted T cells, or PBMCs.

Authors' data handling: Scientists estimated how many nucleated cells there were by amplifying reference gene primers. Clones were read by immunoSEQ multiplex PCR, and TCRdb kept only the in-frame ones, dropping some. D and trimming come from the DNA, and the V and J calls and clone size come from that table. This sample has about 360,000 clones, with over 65% found just once. Losses at the gene ends were 4 bases for V and 5 bases for J; bases not matched to a gene: 7. Germline lookup yields CDR1 SGHDT and CDR2 YYEEEE. The CDR3 sequence is 15 residues long. The TCR originated in a human donor with acute or convalescent COVID-19. The donor label of this sample is uncertain. The chain couples TRBV5-6 to TRBJ2-3; TRBD1 matches 10 bases. Material for sequencing was peripheral blood. CDR3 region: CASSMGQGRGDTQYF. In DNA form, the CDR3 reads TGTGCCAGCAGCATGGGACAGGGGCGTGGAGATACGCAGTATTTT. Full variable domain (missing parts from reference TRBV5-6 and TRBJ2-3): DAGVTQSPTHLIKTRGQQVTLRCSPKSGHDTVSWYQQALGQGPQFIFQYYEEEERQRGNFPDRFSGHQFPNYSSELNVNALLLGDSALYLCASSMGQGRGDTQYFGPGTRLTVL.